Listed below are T cell receptor beta chains from one sample, sequenced in a study of a mutant IDH1 vaccine in newly diagnosed glioma. Profiled with immunoSEQ multiplex PCR; TCRdb holds only in-frame clones, not every one. The sample consists of 52,000 or so clones, roughly 82% of them appearing once. Their antigens are not known. This specimen was PBMCs, taken from a glioma patient whose treatment included an IDH1 peptide vaccine. The receptors stem from a woman aged 18-29 years with glioma. Some clones in this sample may be carry-over from other donors' samples. CDR3s include the opening cysteine and the closing phenylalanine or tryptophan. The order of the fields is D gene, V gene, J gene, CDR3 protein. A D gene is named only where the DNA matches it firmly.

>NA|TRBV6-1|TRBJ2-1
CASSEMDGDNEQFF
>TRBD1|TRBV13|TRBJ2-6
CASSLVGTGASGANVLTF
>TRBD1|TRBV30|TRBJ1-2
CAWRKTGTGYTF
>NA|TRBV9|TRBJ2-5
CASSETGGQETQYF
>NA|TRBV27|TRBJ1-1
CASMKANTEAFF
>NA|TRBV4-1|TRBJ2-7
CASSPRDGPHYEQYF
>NA|TRBV6-4|TRBJ2-3
CASSQKGSTDTQYF
>NA|TRBV27|TRBJ2-7
CASSTYERAVSYEQYF
>TRBD1|TRBV5-6|TRBJ2-1
CASRKGQHSYNEQFF
>NA|TRBV6-5|TRBJ2-3
CASRATGSPHNTQYF
>TRBD1|TRBV15|TRBJ1-2
CATVGDRGLSNYGYTF
>NA|TRBV11-2|TRBJ1-6
CASSLGWTDRFLHF
>NA|TRBV11-2|TRBJ2-7
CASSLQGSGEQYF
>NA|TRBV23-1|TRBJ1-4
CASSQGWEKLFF
>TRBD2|TRBV13|TRBJ2-5
CASSTRLAGPYQETQYF
>NA|TRBV4-2|TRBJ1-1
CASSHPGETEAFF
>TRBD2|TRBV2|TRBJ2-2
CASTVGGAGELFF
>NA|TRBV11-2|TRBJ1-3
CASSLIQGRAGNTIYF
>TRBD2|TRBV5-1|TRBJ2-7
CASSFSTSGGAGEQYF
>NA|TRBV5-1|TRBJ2-2
CASSPGAPTGELFF
>TRBD1|TRBV6-5|TRBJ1-2
CASSRTQGVGGYTF
>NA|TRBV10-1|TRBJ2-1
CASSVLDFNEQFF
>NA|TRBV30|TRBJ2-1
CAWSKGAAQDNEQFF
>TRBD2|TRBV29-1|TRBJ2-1
CSPTSGGTQFF
>NA|TRBV27|TRBJ2-7
CATQRKGLHSYEQYF
>TRBD2|TRBV7-9|TRBJ2-1
CASSSRTSGGATAFF
>TRBD1|TRBV2|TRBJ2-2
CASSRDRGRTGELFF